This T cell receptor (beta chain) derives from a study of blood T cell repertoires in COVID-19. Germline loops: CDR1 SGDLS, CDR2 YYNGEE. This CDR3 has 14 residues. V was cut by 0 bases and J by 7 bases, with 8 bases left in between. This table comes from immunoSEQ multiplex PCR, and its TCRdb copy is limited to in-frame clones, with some not included. The table shows 100,000 to 150,000 clones, with around four fifths occurring only once. Sequencing was carried out using peripheral blood. The TCR was taken from a man aged 80 or over with active or convalescent COVID-19. The chain joins TRBV9 to TRBJ1-6; maybe TRBD1 (6 bases). The CDR3 spells CASSVAGDNSPLHF. Here the CDR3 DNA reads TGTGCCAGCAGCGTAGCAGGGGACAATTCACCCCTCCACTTT.